Listed here are 20 T cell receptor beta chains from one sample, sequenced in a study of T cells in Graves' hyperthyroidism and ophthalmopathy. TCR beta CDR3 regions were amplified from RNA. With the HTBI primer set, the TCR CDR3 went through a first round of RT-PCR. TCRdb reanalysed the multiplex PCR reads using MiXCR and keeps one entry per CDR3 protein. Here the sample spans 500,000 to 750,000 distinct CDR3 sequences, approximately 15% being singletons. The sequenced sample consisted of blood. The receptors were gathered from a woman aged 18-35 years with Graves' ophthalmopathy.

This chain uses TRBV6-5 with TRBJ2-7, with 7 bases that match TRBD1. The ends lost 0 bases at V and 0 bases at J; junction bases unmatched: 5. The CDR3 is made up of 16 amino acids. Germline CDR1 MNHEY, CDR2 SVGAGI. CDR3 coding DNA: TGTGCCAGCAGTTACTCGTTTGACAGGGCCTCCTACGAGCAGTACTTC. Translation: CASSYSFDRASYEQYF.

This clonotype was seen at least ten times. This rearrangement joins TRBV20-1 to TRBJ2-3; 7 bases are shared with TRBD2. The CDR3 is 16 amino acids. Germline CDR1 is DFQATT and CDR2 is SNEGSKA (reference sequence). V lost 4 bases and J lost 1; bases outside the gene matches: 11. The CDR3 sequence is CSANSWAGAGTDTQYF. The CDR3 DNA sequence: TGCAGTGCTAATAGCTGGGCGGGAGCGGGCACAGATACGCAGTATTTT.

This clonotype appeared many times. The chain couples TRBV6-4 to TRBJ1-2; TRBD1 is a possible D gene (5 bases). Trimming took 5 bases from V and 5 from J, leaving 18 bases between them. This CDR3 is built from 15 residues. CDR1 is MRHNA and CDR2 is SNTAGT in the germline V gene. The CDR3 loop reads CASSCWGKRAYGYTF. As DNA, the CDR3 is TGTGCCAGCAGTTGCTGGGGGAAAAGGGCGTATGGCTACACCTTC.

There are many counts of this clonotype. Written as DNA, the CDR3 is TGTGCCAGCAGTTTAGGTGCAGGCCCCTCTGGAAACACCATATATTTT. It is translated as CASSLGAGPSGNTIYF. The V gene is TRBV12-3 or TRBV12-4, the J gene TRBJ1-3; D gene unclear. This CDR3 has 16 amino acids. V lost 1 base and J 0 bases, leaving 10 bases between the germline ends.

This clonotype was seen a handful of times. The chain recombines TRBV4-3 with TRBJ2-1; D remains unclear. The germline V gene has CDR1 LGHNA and CDR2 YSLEER. CDR3 length: 16 residues. V was clipped by 1 base and J by 2 bases, with 12 bases between them. CDR3 coding DNA: TGCGCCAGCAGCCAAGGAGCCGGAGCCCCCTACAATGAGCAGTTCTTC. This sequence encodes CASSQGAGAPYNEQFF.

About this clonotype itself: A much bigger clone sits one base away, suggesting this may be a read error. The chain employs TRBV7-9 and TRBJ1-1; D not resolved. The CDR3 has 13 amino acids. The V gene's germline CDR1 is SEHNR and CDR2 FQNEAQ (reference sequence). V dropped 1 base and J dropped 4 bases, with 7 bases sitting between them. The CDR3 DNA reads as TGTGCCAGCAGCTTAGGAGAGGTCACTGAAGCTTTCTTT. Its protein product is CASSLGEVTEAFF.

This chain connects TRBV7-2 to TRBJ1-5; 7 bases are shared with TRBD1. CDR3 length equals 17 residues. Trimming at V came to 5 bases and at J to 0 bases, leaving 10 bases not matched to a gene. Germline V gene lookup returns CDR1 SGHTA and CDR2 FQGNSA. For the CDR3, the DNA is TGTGCCAGCAGCCTTACATTCAGGGGGTTTAGCAATCAGCCCCAGCATTTT. Translating gives CASSLTFRGFSNQPQHF.

This clonotype was counted ten times or more. The chain is built from TRBV6-5 and TRBJ2-5; D is perhaps TRBD1 or TRBD2 (6 bases each). Germline V gene data show CDR1 as MNHEY and CDR2 as SVGAGI. The CDR3 spans 15 residues. V lost 0 bases and J 4 bases, leaving 12 bases between the germline ends. CDR3 protein: CASSYSAEGGETQYF. In DNA, the CDR3 is TGTGCCAGCAGTTACTCCGCCGAGGGGGGAGAGACCCAGTACTTC.

This clonotype was seen repeatedly, ten times or more. The rearrangement links TRBV9 to TRBJ2-1; no firm D call. The germline V gene encodes CDR1 SGDLS and CDR2 YYNGEE. This CDR3 is 17 amino acids long. V lost 3 bases to trimming and J lost 2 bases, with 18 bases between them. The CDR3 reads CASSAQSQPFPYNEQFF. CDR3 bases: TGTGCCAGCAGCGCCCAGAGTCAGCCGTTCCCCTACAATGAGCAGTTCTTC.

This clonotype was observed at least ten times. Here the CDR3 reads CASTSGGTGNEKLFF. DNA for the CDR3: TGTGCCAGCACCTCGGGCGGGACGGGGAATGAAAAACTGTTTTTT. This sequence joins TRBV28 and TRBJ1-4, with D possibly matching TRBD1 (5 bases). The CDR3 extends over 15 amino acids. Germline values: CDR1 MDHEN, CDR2 SYDVKM. V was pared by 7 bases and J by 5 bases, with 17 bases between. Filled out from reference TRBV28 and TRBJ1-4, the complete variable domain reads DVKVTQSSRYLVKRTGEKVFLECVQDMDHENMFWYRQDPGLGLRLIYFSYDVKMKEKGDIPEGYSVSREKKERFSLILESASTNQTSMYLCASTSGGTGNEKLFFGSGTQLSVL.

The gene calls are TRBV30 and TRBJ2-2; TRBD2 is a possible D gene (6 bases). Looked up from germline, CDR1 is GTSNPN and CDR2 is SVGIG (reference sequence). V lost 4 bases and J 4 bases, leaving 16 bases between the germline ends. The CDR3 totals 15 residues. CDR3 loop: CAWNTGGSSTGELFF. For the CDR3, the DNA is TGTGCCTGGAACACCGGGGGATCTAGCACCGGGGAGCTGTTTTTT.

This clonotype was found once. This chain links TRBV7-9 with TRBJ1-4, with TRBD1 as a possible D gene (6 bases). Germline V lookup: CDR1 SEHNR, CDR2 FQNEAQ (reference sequence). V was cut by 4 bases and J by 5 bases, with 8 bases left in between. The CDR3 runs to 13 residues. CDR3: CASSSQGNEKLFF. The DNA for the CDR3 is TGTGCCAGCAGCTCACAGGGAAATGAAAAACTGTTTTTT.

This clonotype was seen a handful of times. The chain couples TRBV29-1 to TRBJ1-4; the match to TRBD1 covers 10 bases. The trim removed 4 bases at V and 6 bases at J, leaving 2 bases unmatched. The length of the CDR3 is 13 residues. Germline CDR1 and CDR2: SQVTM and ANQGSEA. The CDR3: CSVGGTGDEKLFF. The DNA of the CDR3 is TGCAGCGTTGGGGGGACAGGGGATGAAAAACTGTTTTTT.

The chain couples TRBV9 to TRBJ2-1; 9 nucleotides agree with TRBD2. Germline V gene sequence: CDR1 SGDLS, CDR2 YYNGEE. The trim removed 2 bases at V and 5 bases at J, leaving 5 bases unmatched. The CDR3 has 15 residues. The CDR3 bases are TGTGCCAGCAGCGTTTCTAGCGGGAACCACAATGAGCAGTTCTTC. Protein: CASSVSSGNHNEQFF.

The rearrangement links TRBV24-1 to TRBJ1-2; possible D gene TRBD1, 6 bases. CDR1 KGHDR and CDR2 SFDVKD come from the germline V gene. CDR3 length equals 14 residues. Trimming took off 9 bases at V and 6 bases at J, with 19 bases between the two ends. The CDR3 sequence: CATSAKGGGNGYTF. CDR3 sequence (DNA): TGTGCCACCTCCGCCAAGGGAGGGGGAAATGGCTACACCTTC.

Note on this clonotype: Being one base from a much bigger clone, this may be a read error. The CDR3 does not close with the conserved phenylalanine or tryptophan, likely indicating a read error. The J gene is TRBJ2-1, the V gene TRBV27, with TRBD2 matching 7 bases. This CDR3 region has 18 residues. J was trimmed by 2 bases and V by 4 bases; bases with no gene match: 14. The germline CDR1 and CDR2 sequences are MNHEY and SMNVEV (reference sequence). CDR3: CASSSTPRTSPPYNEQFV. Written as DNA, the CDR3 is TGTGCCAGCAGTTCCACACCTCGGACTAGTCCCCCCTACAATGAGCAGTTCGTC.

This clonotype was picked up many times. This rearrangement joins TRBV20-1 to TRBJ2-3; D might be TRBD2 (5 bases). This CDR3 comprises 14 residues. Germline V gene data show CDR1 as DFQATT and CDR2 as SNEGSKA (reference sequence). Trimming pared 0 bases from V and 1 base from J, leaving 8 bases between. CDR3 nucleotide sequence: TGCAGTGCTAGAGAACCACTAGGCACAGATACGCAGTATTTT. Translated: CSAREPLGTDTQYF.

This clonotype was picked up many times. The V call is TRBV30, the J call TRBJ2-7; 7 positions agree with TRBD2. Germline CDR1 is GTSNPN and CDR2 is SVGIG (reference sequence). The CDR3 spans 13 residues. After removal of 3 bases from V and 6 bases from J, the junction contained 8 bases not matched to a gene. The CDR3 nucleotides are TGTGCCTGGAGAGGAGCGGGAATCCCCGAGCAGTACTTC. This gives the protein CAWRGAGIPEQYF.

The sample holds many counts of this clonotype. The CDR3 region is CASSNPGQGAYEQYF. CDR3 nucleotides: TGTGCCAGCAGTAATCCGGGACAGGGAGCATACGAGCAGTACTTC. J is TRBJ2-7 and V is TRBV28, with 9 nucleotides matching TRBD1. The CDR3 runs to 15 residues. CDR1 is MDHEN, CDR2 SYDVKM, per germline. V lost 5 bases to trimming and J lost 4 bases; unmatched junction nucleotides: 9.

This clonotype has ten or more counts. The chain employs TRBV10-3 and TRBJ2-1, with D tentatively TRBD2 (6 bases). CDR3 length equals 19 residues. The germline V gene has CDR1 ENHRY and CDR2 SYGVKD. V was shortened by 0 bases and J by 0 bases, with 18 bases between the two germline ends. The CDR3 DNA is TGTGCCATCAGTGAGTCGGGCCGGGAGCGGAGGAGCTCCTACAATGAGCAGTTCTTC. It encodes CAISESGRERRSSYNEQFF.